A single TCR beta chain is shown here with its context. These data are taken from a study of blood T cell repertoires in COVID-19. Overall study context: Samples representing acute and convalescent COVID-19 were sourced from the United States, Italy and Spain. Nucleic acid was either cDNA or gDNA, and it came from T cells, B-cell-depleted T cells, or PBMCs.

Produced via immunoSEQ multiplex PCR; TCRdb's table is partial and in-frame only. This table has approximately 310,000 clones, approximately 83% appearing once. The germline V and J ends were trimmed by 3 bases and 5 bases, with 16 bases remaining between them. The length of the CDR3 is 14 residues. Per the germline V gene, CDR1 is GTSNPN and CDR2 is SVGIG (reference sequence). Clinical histories supplied by participants themselves formed the basis of cohort assignment. Donors of Cohort 3 who recovered were those that had two negative PCRs, clearance, or symptom resolution. The V call is TRBV30, the J call TRBJ1-1, with TRBD1 as a possible D gene (6 bases). The TCR was taken from a man younger than 45 who had recovered from COVID-19. Material for sequencing was PBMCs or T cells enriched from blood (not recorded which). The CDR3 DNA is TGTGCCTGGAGAAAACAGGGTTACAGAACTGAAGCTTTCTTT. Translating it yields CAWRKQGYRTEAFF. The full variable domain, rest sourced from reference TRBV30 and TRBJ1-1, is SQTIHQWPATLVQPVGSPLSLECTVEGTSNPNLYWYRQAAGRGLQLLFYSVGIGQISSEVPQNLSASRPQDRQFILSSKKLLLSDSGFYLCAWRKQGYRTEAFFGQGTRLTVV.